The rows below give T cell receptor beta chains drawn from one sample of a study of T cell responses to AZD1222 COVID-19 vaccine. The table came from immunoSEQ multiplex PCR; TCRdb's copy has only in-frame clones and leaves some out. The table records fewer than 200,000 clones, around 90% of them present only once. The sequencing here drew on peripheral blood, taken on day 0 of AZD1222 vaccination. These receptors were taken from an adult in good health. Both conserved end residues are part of each CDR3.

j_call v_call cdr3_aa
TRBJ2-2 TRBV9 CASSQQPTSGGAGELFF
TRBJ1-2 TRBV28 CASSGYRANYGYTF
TRBJ1-5 TRBV19 CASSMTGIYSNQPQHF
TRBJ1-4 TRBV5-1 CASSLVGGPDEKLFF
TRBJ2-7 TRBV7-2 CASSPTGRRYEQYF
TRBJ2-5 TRBV7-9 CASSQERGAGGETQYF
TRBJ1-3 TRBV28 CASSDSAGNTIYF
TRBJ1-6 TRBV3-1/TRBV3-2 CASSQDVQGYSPLHF
TRBJ2-7 TRBV28 CASSSPALRADEQYF
TRBJ2-7 TRBV10-3 CAITGQGGNEQYF
TRBJ2-7 TRBV19 CASSIDGQGSYEQYF
TRBJ1-6 TRBV12-3/TRBV12-4 CASTLNNSPLHF
TRBJ1-5 TRBV4-2 CASSQEGLAYSNQPQHF
TRBJ2-1 TRBV6-2/TRBV6-3 CASSYESHNEQFF
TRBJ2-7 TRBV3-1/TRBV3-2 CASSQEGTGIGYF
TRBJ1-4 TRBV3-1/TRBV3-2 CASSLGTGSATNEKLFF
TRBJ1-2 TRBV3-1/TRBV3-2 CASSQGQGLYGYTF
TRBJ2-3 TRBV28 CASSLSRQGRGGTDTQYF
TRBJ1-5 TRBV28 CASSGSGVKNQPQHF
TRBJ2-3 TRBV7-9 CASSQDRGPTDTQYF
TRBJ2-7 TRBV7-9 CASSLRPGQVSYEQYF
TRBJ2-2 TRBV10-1 CASSRGRGDTGELFF
TRBJ1-2 TRBV19 CASSMGDRGSRTGGYTF
TRBJ1-2 TRBV2 CASGTGFYGYTF
TRBJ2-1 TRBV7-2 CASLGREAYNEQFF
TRBJ1-4 TRBV19 CASSIGNNEKLFF
TRBJ2-1 TRBV4-2 CASSQDRSNEQFF
TRBJ2-7 TRBV2 CASNLRARQTYEQYF
TRBJ2-1 TRBV11-2 CASSSTSGIYNEQFF
TRBJ2-2 TRBV19 CASSPLVTGELFF
TRBJ2-1 TRBV3-1/TRBV3-2 CASSQVGGQFF
TRBJ2-1 TRBV28 CASSFLAGFGEQFF
TRBJ1-4 TRBV28 CASSLPQGDEKLFF
TRBJ2-7 TRBV5-1 CASSLSLAGAGEQYF
TRBJ2-2 TRBV11-3 CASSSTGLAGTNTGELFF
TRBJ1-5 TRBV19 CASSIWSQPQHF
TRBJ2-3 TRBV7-9 CASSLARGRRTDTQYF
TRBJ1-4 TRBV2 CASMLAGPGAKGANEKLFF
TRBJ1-2 TRBV19 CASSIASFGRNYGYTF
TRBJ1-6 TRBV2 CASRQQDADNSPLHF
TRBJ1-5 TRBV18 CASSPAGNNQPQHF
TRBJ1-2 TRBV6-5 CASSYSWGADGYTF
TRBJ2-2 TRBV3-1/TRBV3-2 CASSSTGTDTGELFF
TRBJ2-1 TRBV11-2 CASSLWGLPTTYTNEQFF
TRBJ2-1 TRBV7-2 CASSFQGLAGADEQFF
TRBJ2-3 TRBV7-2 CASSPRTSGRNTQYF
TRBJ1-6 TRBV28 CASSGSSYNSPLHF
TRBJ1-5 TRBV7-9 CASSQWTDRDNQPQHF
TRBJ1-2 TRBV29-1 CSAQRGGPYGYTF
TRBJ1-1 TRBV6-5 CASSTPWTGGTEAFF
TRBJ1-2 TRBV10-2 CASSDRGYGYTF
TRBJ2-5 TRBV12-5 CASGAREGGGRAQYF
TRBJ1-2 TRBV5-1 CASSLVTGYGYTF
TRBJ2-7 TRBV29-1 CSVSQRASSYEQYF
TRBJ2-3 TRBV10-3 CAIQSGQTDTQYF
TRBJ1-2 TRBV5-1 CASSSLGGGYGYTF